Below are 30 T cell receptor beta chains sequenced from a single sample in a study of blood T cells in healthy people across ages. A second 7 to 11 cycle PCR used barcoded and J-beta primers. TCRdb called the 5' RACE reads again in MiXCR, with one record for every CDR3 protein. The sample includes around 820,000 distinct CDR3 sequences, about 25% of them seen just once. In addition, the sample was reused for a study of T cells of mothers and their children.

Sequencing used blood. Receptor source: a boy between 10 and 17 years old in good health.

This clonotype was found a few times. This chain uses TRBV2 with TRBJ1-1; 7 bases line up with TRBD1. The CDR3 sequence is 15 residues long. Looked up from germline, CDR1 is SNHLY and CDR2 is FYNNEI. V lost 6 bases, J lost 4 bases, and 11 bases stayed unmatched. This CDR3 is CASRTLSYRGTEAFF. The CDR3 coding sequence is TGTGCCAGCAGGACGCTGAGTTACAGGGGCACTGAAGCTTTCTTT.

The chain recombines TRBV6-6 with TRBJ1-1, with D possibly TRBD1 on 6 matching bases. The CDR3 sequence is 12 residues long. The V gene's germline CDR1 is MNHNY and CDR2 SVGAGI (reference sequence). Trimming took 8 bases from V and 5 from J, leaving 12 bases between them. The CDR3 spells CASGGGQTEAFF. The CDR3 DNA follows: TGTGCCAGCGGTGGGGGGCAAACTGAAGCTTTCTTT.

V usage is TRBV4-3 and J usage is TRBJ1-5; 7 bases are shared with TRBD1. The length of the CDR3 is 13 residues. The V gene end was trimmed by 4 bases and the J gene end by 12 bases; junction bases not matched to a gene: 9. The germline V gene has CDR1 LGHNA and CDR2 YSLEER. CDR3 region: CASSPTRDSRQHF. The CDR3 bases are TGCGCCAGCAGCCCGACCAGGGACAGTCGCCAGCATTTT.

The chain combines TRBV29-1 with TRBJ2-5; the match to TRBD2 covers 10 bases. The germline V gene has CDR1 SQVTM and CDR2 ANQGSEA. Trimming took 6 bases from V and 5 from J; bases not matched to a gene: 6. The CDR3 sequence is 13 residues long. The CDR3 sequence is CSVLTSGTETQYF. CDR3 DNA sequence: TGCAGCGTACTAACTAGCGGGACTGAGACCCAGTACTTC. Full variable domain (rest looked up from reference TRBV29-1 and TRBJ2-5): SAVISQKPSRDICQRGTSLTIQCQVDSQVTMMFWYRQQPGQSLTLIATANQGSEATYESGFVIDKFPISRPNLTFSTLTVSNMSPEDSSIYLCSVLTSGTETQYFGPGTRLLVL.

V gene TRBV6-6 combines with J gene TRBJ2-3, with D unclear. This CDR3 contains 14 residues. V gave up 8 bases and J gave up 1 base, with 13 bases separating them. Germline assignment: CDR1 MNHNY and CDR2 SVGAGI (reference sequence). Here the CDR3 reads CASGVPVGTDTQYF. The CDR3 coding sequence is TGTGCCAGCGGGGTCCCGGTAGGCACAGATACGCAGTATTTT.

Only a few counts were recorded for this clonotype. The chain couples TRBV11-2 to TRBJ2-1, with TRBD2 matching 13 bases. This CDR3 contains 15 residues. Germline-derived CDR1 and CDR2 are SGHAT and FQNNGV. V shed 5 bases, J shed 10 bases, and the junction held 8 bases outside the gene matches. The CDR3 region is CASSPGLAGVWEQFF. The CDR3 DNA reads as TGTGCCAGCAGCCCAGGACTAGCGGGGGTCTGGGAGCAGTTCTTC.

This clonotype has a handful of counts. The chain recombines TRBV29-1 with TRBJ1-4, with 8 nucleotides matching TRBD1. The CDR3 has 12 residues. The J segment lost 7 bases and the V segment lost 6 bases, leaving 4 bases of the junction unmatched. Germline lookup yields CDR1 SQVTM and CDR2 ANQGSEA. The CDR3 DNA sequence: TGCAGCGTCTGGACAGGGCGTGAAAAACTGTTTTTT. It encodes CSVWTGREKLFF.

This CDR3 is CASSPRTSGRARNEQFF. CDR3 nucleotide sequence: TGTGCCAGCAGCCCTAGGACTAGCGGGAGGGCGCGCAATGAGCAGTTCTTC. The chain recombines TRBV9 with TRBJ2-1; TRBD2 matches 15 bases. Germline lookup yields CDR1 SGDLS and CDR2 YYNGEE. V lost 4 bases to trimming and J lost 6 bases; unmatched junction nucleotides: 8. The CDR3 loop spans 17 amino acids.

In DNA, the CDR3 is TGTGCCAGCAGCTTGGCCGGGGGGGGGCTAACGACCCAGTACTTC. Amino acid sequence: CASSLAGGGLTTQYF. This sequence joins TRBV5-6 and TRBJ2-5; 8 nucleotides line up with TRBD2. Germline assignment: CDR1 SGHDT and CDR2 YYEEEE. The CDR3 is 15 residues long. V dropped 0 bases and J dropped 7; count of bases not matched to a gene: 8.

This chain connects TRBV7-8 to TRBJ2-2; tentatively, D is TRBD2 (5 bases). From germline, CDR1 is SGHVS and CDR2 FQNEAQ. V was cut by 4 bases and J by 1 base, with 16 bases left in between. There are 17 residues in the CDR3. CDR3 sequence reads: CASSSDLGSLNTGELFF. CDR3 DNA: TGTGCCAGCAGCTCCGATCTAGGGAGCCTGAACACCGGGGAGCTGTTTTTT.

The rearrangement links TRBV4-3 to TRBJ1-2; TRBD1 might be the D (5 bases). CDR3 size: 17 residues. The ends were cut back, 0 bases at V and 3 bases at J, with 17 bases in the middle. Germline V gene sequence: CDR1 LGHNA, CDR2 YSLEER. The CDR3 DNA is TGCGCCAGCAGCCAAGACCCCTGGGGCGCGGAGGACTATGGCTACACCTTC. This encodes CASSQDPWGAEDYGYTF.

The V and J genes are TRBV7-9 and TRBJ2-5; TRBD1 agrees at 10 bases. Germline trimming cut 5 bases from V and 4 bases from J; bases unmatched to any gene: 7. Germline V gene lookup returns CDR1 SEHNR and CDR2 FQNEAQ (reference sequence). This CDR3 contains 15 residues. CDR3 protein: CASSRPDRGRETQYF. The CDR3 region has the DNA TGTGCCAGCAGCAGACCGGACAGGGGGAGAGAGACCCAGTACTTC.

This clonotype was seen a handful of times. The rearrangement links TRBV7-2 to TRBJ2-5; D is ambiguous. The assigned J gene may be wrong: the sequence end matches TRBJ2-7 better. The germline V gene encodes CDR1 SGHTA and CDR2 FQGNSA. CDR3 length: 13 residues. The CDR3 sequence: CASSPTEPYEQYF. CDR3 nucleotide sequence: TGTGCCAGCAGCCCGACGGAACCCTACGAGCAGTACTTC.

The gene calls are TRBV29-1 and TRBJ2-3; 10 bases align to TRBD1. Trimming cost V 5 bases and J 4 bases; bases outside gene matches: 9. The CDR3 is made up of 15 amino acids. From germline, CDR1 is SQVTM and CDR2 ANQGSEA. The CDR3 is CSVKRTGGYSDTQYF. In DNA, the CDR3 is TGCAGCGTTAAAAGGACAGGGGGTTATTCAGATACGCAGTATTTT.

This clonotype was counted many times. The V call is TRBV7-8, the J call TRBJ2-3, with 7 bases lining up with TRBD2. Trimming removed 3 bases from V and 3 bases from J; junction bases left unmatched: 3. This CDR3 comprises 14 residues. The germline V gene encodes CDR1 SGHVS and CDR2 FQNEAQ. The DNA of the CDR3 is TGTGCCAGCAGCTTTGCGGGAGAAACAGATACGCAGTATTTT. Protein sequence: CASSFAGETDTQYF.

This clonotype has at least ten counts. The gene calls are TRBV4-1 and TRBJ2-7, with no clear D. Between the trimmed V and J ends, which lost 1 base and 0 bases, there was a span of 16 bases. This CDR3 comprises 17 residues. Germline V gene data show CDR1 as MGHRA and CDR2 as YSYEKL. This chain's CDR3 is CASSQGVQPESSYEQYF. CDR3 DNA: TGCGCCAGCAGCCAAGGGGTTCAGCCCGAAAGCTCCTACGAGCAGTACTTC.

This chain connects TRBV6-6 to TRBJ2-2; possible D gene TRBD2, 5 bases. The CDR3 is 15 amino acids. V dropped 5 bases and J dropped 4 bases, with 14 bases sitting between them. CDR1 is MNHNY, CDR2 SVGAGI, per germline (reference sequence). The CDR3 DNA reads TGTGCCAGCAGTCGGGATTTGCAGTTCACCGGGGAGCTGTTTTTT. Its protein is CASSRDLQFTGELFF.

This clonotype was detected a few times. J is TRBJ1-2 and V is TRBV10-3; D might be TRBD1 (5 bases). V gave up 3 bases and J gave up 10 bases, with 12 bases separating them. This CDR3 has 12 amino acids. Germline V gene data show CDR1 as ENHRY and CDR2 as SYGVKD. The DNA for the CDR3 is TGTGCCATCAGTGACGTATCGACAGACTACACCTTC. Translating gives CAISDVSTDYTF.

This clonotype was observed many times. The V gene is TRBV10-3, the J gene TRBJ1-1; unclear D gene. Germline CDR1 is ENHRY and CDR2 is SYGVKD. This CDR3 has 13 residues. Trimming pared 4 bases from V and 0 bases from J, leaving 6 bases between. The CDR3 region has the DNA TGTGCCATCAGTGGGGTGCTGAACACTGAAGCTTTCTTT. Translated, it gives CAISGVLNTEAFF.

This sequence joins TRBV25-1 and TRBJ2-7; D might be TRBD2 (6 bases). Trimming cost V 6 bases and J 7 bases, with 16 bases left between them. Looked up from germline, CDR1 is MGHDK and CDR2 is SYGVNS. This CDR3 is built from 13 residues. CDR3 nucleotides: TGTGCCAGCAGCGACGGGGGAGTTGGGGAGCAGTACTTC. Translating gives CASSDGGVGEQYF.

J is TRBJ2-3 and V is TRBV28; 10 bases fit TRBD2. The CDR3 spans 15 residues. Germline loops: CDR1 MDHEN, CDR2 SYDVKM. The V and J ends lost 7 bases and 0 bases, in that order; junction bases with no gene match: 4. CDR3 sequence (DNA): TGTGCCAGCACCCTAGCGGGGGCCAGCACAGATACGCAGTATTTT. It encodes CASTLAGASTDTQYF.

This clonotype has only a few counts. This chain joins TRBV5-1 and TRBJ1-1, with D perhaps TRBD1 (6 bases). Germline CDR1 and CDR2: SGHRS and YFSETQ. The CDR3 contains 14 residues. V gave up 4 bases and J gave up 1 base, with 11 bases separating them. The CDR3 DNA sequence: TGCGCCAGCAGCCGGGGGCAACGGAACACTGAAGCTTTCTTT. This encodes CASSRGQRNTEAFF.

The table lists this clonotype with a few counts. The chain joins TRBV29-1 to TRBJ2-3; D might be TRBD1 (5 bases). Germline-derived CDR1 and CDR2 are SQVTM and ANQGSEA. Deletions cut 3 bases from V and 0 bases from J, with 10 bases between. CDR3 length: 14 residues. This CDR3 is CSVEGWTSTDTQYF. The CDR3 region has the DNA TGCAGCGTTGAGGGGTGGACAAGCACAGATACGCAGTATTTT.

The chain couples TRBV20-1 to TRBJ2-5; TRBD1 might be the D (6 bases). The CDR3 length is 15 residues. The germline V gene has CDR1 DFQATT and CDR2 SNEGSKA (reference sequence). Trimming pared 2 bases from V and 2 bases from J, leaving 15 bases between. CDR3 DNA: TGCAGTGCTAGACAGGGGTCACATTCGCAAGAGACCCAGTACTTC. Encoded protein: CSARQGSHSQETQYF.

The V and J genes are TRBV6-1 and TRBJ2-2; 11 positions match TRBD2. Germline V gene sequence: CDR1 MNHNS, CDR2 SASEGT. This CDR3 contains 16 residues. V lost 3 bases and J lost 5; bases outside the gene matches: 5. CDR3 loop: CASSDTSGSGTGELFF. CDR3 in DNA: TGTGCCAGCAGTGATACTAGCGGGAGTGGTACCGGGGAGCTGTTTTTT.

As for this clonotype: The junction shows a germline mismatch at one end, possibly a read error. The J gene is TRBJ1-2, the V gene TRBV9; the D is unclear. Looked up from germline, CDR1 is SGDLS and CDR2 is YYNGEE. This CDR3 region has 12 residues. The CDR3: CTSSVANYGYTF. CDR3 DNA sequence: TGTACCAGCAGCGTAGCTAACTATGGCTACACCTTC.

V usage is TRBV19 and J usage is TRBJ2-5; tentative D call: TRBD1 (5 bases). The V and J ends lost 5 bases and 5 bases respectively, with 18 bases between them. The CDR3 is 15 amino acids. Germline assignment: CDR1 LNHDA and CDR2 SQIVND (reference sequence). The CDR3 DNA sequence: TGTGCCAGTAGTCCCCTAGGGGCGCCGGCGGAGACCCAGTACTTC. Translating gives CASSPLGAPAETQYF.

This clonotype was counted between two and nine times. V and J are TRBV7-9 and TRBJ2-1; possibly TRBD2 for D (7 bases). Looked up from germline, CDR1 is SEHNR and CDR2 is FQNEAQ (reference sequence). The CDR3 has 14 amino acids. The ends were cut back, 10 bases at V and 2 bases at J, with 15 bases in the middle. The CDR3 here is CANDGGGAYNEQFF. CDR3 nucleotide sequence: TGTGCCAACGACGGCGGGGGCGCCTACAATGAGCAGTTCTTC.

The table lists this clonotype with a few counts. The J gene is TRBJ2-1, the V gene TRBV29-1, with 12 nucleotides matching TRBD2. The V segment lost 1 base and the J segment 4 bases; nucleotides outside the gene matches: 8. Germline V gives CDR1 SQVTM, CDR2 ANQGSEA. This CDR3 contains 17 residues. CDR3 DNA: TGCAGCGTTGAAGCCAGCGGACTAGCGGGAAGGTACAATGAGCAGTTCTTC. This gives the protein CSVEASGLAGRYNEQFF.

This clonotype was seen a handful of times. Germline and junction disagree at one end, which may indicate a read error. The V and J genes are TRBV6-6 and TRBJ1-1; D is ambiguous. The CDR3 runs 15 residues. Looked up from germline, CDR1 is MNHNY and CDR2 is SVGAGI (reference sequence). This CDR3 reads CASSYGRGIGTEALF. For the CDR3, the DNA is TGTGCCAGCAGTTACGGACGGGGAATCGGCACTGAAGCTCTCTTT.